One and the same sample provided the 19 T cell receptor beta chains below, sequenced in a study of T cells in Graves' hyperthyroidism and ophthalmopathy (dated by TCRdb to the late 2010s). The library came from multiplex PCR. This sample was sequenced with an Illumina HiSeq 2000. TCR beta CDR3 regions were amplified from RNA transcripts. A first-round RT-PCR of the TCR CDR3 used the HTBI primer set with the Qiagen OneStep RT-PCR kit. TCRdb reprocessing: public reads trimmed at Q25 with fastp, clones called with MiXCR, in-frame beta chains kept. Each entry merges the rows of one CDR3 protein and shows their most common DNA and genes. The sample includes around 350,000 distinct CDR3 sequences, with about a fifth observed a single time. The top ten constitute 3.7% of the sample. Sequenced material: blood. The receptors were sampled from a woman under 30 with Graves' hyperthyroidism.

The table lists this clonotype with many counts. This chain uses TRBV6-5 with TRBJ2-7; maybe TRBD2 (5 bases). V shed 2 bases and J shed 2 bases, with 10 bases lying between them. The CDR3 runs 14 residues. CDR1 is MNHEY, CDR2 SVGAGI, per germline. This CDR3 reads CASSYQDGTYEQYF. In DNA form, the CDR3 reads TGTGCCAGCAGTTACCAGGACGGGACCTACGAGCAGTACTTC.

V and J are TRBV6-1 and TRBJ1-1; no clear D gene. The CDR3 is made up of 15 amino acids. Trimming removed 6 bases at V and 1 base at J, with 15 bases between. Per the germline V gene, CDR1 is MNHNS and CDR2 is SASEGT. CDR3 sequence reads: CASRLKEGPNTEAFF. The CDR3 bases are TGTGCCAGCAGACTTAAGGAGGGTCCGAACACTGAAGCTTTCTTT.

This clonotype was seen at least ten times. The genes are TRBV29-1 and TRBJ1-2; D not resolved. V gave up 3 bases and J gave up 6 bases, with 14 bases separating them. Germline V CDR1 and CDR2: SQVTM, ANQGSEA. The CDR3 contains 13 residues. The chain's CDR3 is CSVDPLAGNGYTF. CDR3 nucleotide sequence: TGCAGCGTTGACCCACTGGCGGGCAATGGCTACACCTTC.

This clonotype was detected ten times or more. This chain joins TRBV27 and TRBJ2-7; 7 nucleotides agree with TRBD2. CDR3 length: 12 amino acids. V trimming: 6 bases; J trimming: 7 bases; junction bases outside the gene matches: 6. Germline CDR1 reads MNHEY; CDR2 reads SMNVEV (reference sequence). CDR3 nucleotide sequence: TGTGCCAGCAGAACGGGAGGAAGAGAGCAGTACTTC. Protein: CASRTGGREQYF.

In its sample, this clonotype was seen many times. The gene calls are TRBV10-3 and TRBJ1-1; 7 bases map to TRBD1. Germline V gives CDR1 ENHRY, CDR2 SYGVKD. The V and J ends lost 4 bases and 2 bases, in that order; junction bases with no gene match: 1. The CDR3 has 13 amino acids. For the CDR3, the DNA is TGTGCCATCAGTGGACAGGGAAACACTGAAGCTTTCTTT. Residues: CAISGQGNTEAFF.

This clonotype came up many times. The chain carries TRBV9 and TRBJ1-5; D unclear. V dropped 3 bases and J dropped 0 bases, with 7 bases sitting between them. The CDR3 is made up of 14 amino acids. CDR1 is SGDLS and CDR2 is YYNGEE in the germline V gene. The CDR3 reads CASSAQDSNQPQHF. CDR3 nucleotides: TGTGCCAGCAGCGCTCAGGATAGCAATCAGCCCCAGCATTTT.

The sample holds many counts of this clonotype. The genes are TRBV27 and TRBJ2-5; no firm D call. The germline gives CDR1 MNHEY, CDR2 SMNVEV (reference sequence). CDR3 length: 13 amino acids. The ends were cut back, 6 bases at V and 0 bases at J, with 8 bases in the middle. The CDR3 spells CASREHYQETQYF. The CDR3 coding sequence is TGTGCCAGCAGGGAACACTACCAAGAGACCCAGTACTTC.

This clonotype was seen at least ten times. The J gene is TRBJ2-7, the V gene TRBV13; 11 nucleotides agree with TRBD2. Germline loops: CDR1 PRHDT, CDR2 FYEKMQ (reference sequence). The CDR3 extends over 20 amino acids. After removal of 5 bases from V and 5 bases from J, the junction contained 23 bases not matched to a gene. CDR3 amino acids: CASSERGLAGGLTRRDEQYF. The CDR3, as DNA: TGTGCCAGCAGCGAAAGGGGCCTAGCGGGGGGCCTAACGAGGCGGGACGAGCAGTACTTC.

In its sample, this clonotype was seen many times. V is TRBV11-2 and J is TRBJ1-1; D may be TRBD1 (5 bases). Germline CDR1 is SGHAT and CDR2 is FQNNGV. The CDR3 length is 15 residues. The germline V and J ends were trimmed by 1 base and 0 bases, with 9 bases remaining between them. The CDR3 spells CASSLVAGMNTEAFF. Written as DNA, the CDR3 is TGTGCCAGCAGCTTAGTTGCAGGGATGAACACTGAAGCTTTCTTT.

This clonotype was counted ten times or more. This rearrangement joins TRBV12-3 or TRBV12-4 to TRBJ2-7; D is uncertain. This CDR3 has 13 amino acids. Deletions cut 3 bases from V and 1 base from J, with 7 bases between. The CDR3 DNA reads TGTGCCAGCAGTTTGCAGAGTTCCTACGAGCAGTACTTC. It is translated as CASSLQSSYEQYF.

Of note for this clonotype: A read error may explain this, as a much larger clone is one base away. This chain joins TRBV20-1 and TRBJ1-1; 9 positions match TRBD1. The length of the CDR3 is 16 residues. Germline assignment: CDR1 DFQATT and CDR2 SNEGSKA (reference sequence). CDR3 loop: CSARGQGSPLGTEVFF. The CDR3 bases are TGCAGTGCTCGAGGACAGGGGTCTCCCCTCGGGACTGAAGTTTTCTTT.

Worth noting for this clonotype: This is likely a read error, given that the CDR3 carries no conserved phenylalanine or tryptophan at its end. V and J are TRBV12-3 or TRBV12-4 and TRBJ1-1; D possibly corresponds to TRBD1 (5 bases). Trimming shortened V by 3 bases and J by 0 bases, and 8 bases separated the two germline ends. This CDR3 region has 14 residues. The CDR3 region has the DNA TGTGCCAGCAGTTTCGGGACGGTGAACACTGAAGCTTTCGTT. Translation gives CASSFGTVNTEAFV.

This clonotype was seen repeatedly, ten times or more. The J gene is TRBJ1-2, the V gene TRBV30; D call uncertain. The germline V and J ends were trimmed by 5 bases and 1 base, with 11 bases remaining between them. CDR1 is GTSNPN, CDR2 SVGIG, per germline (reference sequence). The CDR3 sequence is 13 residues long. The CDR3 nucleotides are TGTGCCTGGGCAGGAGATGTTAACTATGGCTACACCTTC. It is translated as CAWAGDVNYGYTF.

The chain is built from TRBV6-1 and TRBJ1-5, with a possible D match to TRBD1 (5 bases). Germline loops: CDR1 MNHNS, CDR2 SASEGT. The CDR3 runs 17 residues. Trimming took off 0 bases at V and 1 base at J, with 13 bases between the two ends. CDR3 in amino acids: CASSEAETVWSNQPQHF. CDR3 in DNA: TGTGCCAGCAGTGAAGCTGAGACAGTCTGGAGCAATCAGCCCCAGCATTTT.

The chain carries TRBV2 and TRBJ2-7; 8 nucleotides line up with TRBD1. Per germline, CDR1 SNHLY and CDR2 FYNNEI. V lost 7 bases to trimming and J lost 2 bases; unmatched junction nucleotides: 7. The CDR3 is 14 residues long. The CDR3 sequence: CASTDRGMPYEQYF. CDR3 nucleotides: TGTGCCAGCACCGACAGGGGCATGCCCTACGAGCAGTACTTC.

This clonotype was detected ten times or more. The rearrangement links TRBV20-1 to TRBJ1-2; no clear D. V lost 1 base and J lost 4, with 7 bases in between. Germline V CDR1 and CDR2: DFQATT, SNEGSKA (reference sequence). This CDR3 contains 12 residues. CDR3 DNA sequence: TGCAGTGCTAGAGGGGCCCTCTATGGCTACACCTTC. Translated, it gives CSARGALYGYTF.

A word on this clonotype: This could be a read error, since a much larger clone is one nucleotide away. The V and J genes are TRBV20-1 and TRBJ2-7, with D tentatively TRBD2 (5 bases). Trimming took off 3 bases at V and 9 bases at J, with 27 bases between the two ends. This CDR3 contains 16 residues. Germline V gives CDR1 DFQATT, CDR2 SNEGSKA (reference sequence). CDR3 amino acids: CSASPLVRIAMAGQYF. The CDR3 DNA reads TGCAGTGCTAGCCCCTTGGTACGGATAGCTATGGCGGGGCAGTACTTC.

This clonotype was found many times. The chain joins TRBV7-2 to TRBJ1-5, with D hard to call. Germline V lookup: CDR1 SGHTA, CDR2 FQGNSA. V lost 0 bases and J lost 4, with 10 bases in between. The CDR3 extends over 15 amino acids. The chain's CDR3 is CASSLAAPLNQPQHF. The DNA for the CDR3 is TGTGCCAGCAGCTTAGCGGCACCATTGAATCAGCCCCAGCATTTT.

The rearrangement joins TRBV2 to TRBJ1-2; D perhaps matches TRBD1 (6 bases). Trimming cost V 6 bases and J 4 bases, with 18 bases left between them. In germline, CDR1 is SNHLY, CDR2 FYNNEI. The CDR3 runs 15 residues. This chain's CDR3 is CASRSYSEGGYGYTF. In nucleotides, the CDR3 is TGTGCCAGCAGATCCTACTCTGAAGGGGGCTATGGCTACACCTTC.